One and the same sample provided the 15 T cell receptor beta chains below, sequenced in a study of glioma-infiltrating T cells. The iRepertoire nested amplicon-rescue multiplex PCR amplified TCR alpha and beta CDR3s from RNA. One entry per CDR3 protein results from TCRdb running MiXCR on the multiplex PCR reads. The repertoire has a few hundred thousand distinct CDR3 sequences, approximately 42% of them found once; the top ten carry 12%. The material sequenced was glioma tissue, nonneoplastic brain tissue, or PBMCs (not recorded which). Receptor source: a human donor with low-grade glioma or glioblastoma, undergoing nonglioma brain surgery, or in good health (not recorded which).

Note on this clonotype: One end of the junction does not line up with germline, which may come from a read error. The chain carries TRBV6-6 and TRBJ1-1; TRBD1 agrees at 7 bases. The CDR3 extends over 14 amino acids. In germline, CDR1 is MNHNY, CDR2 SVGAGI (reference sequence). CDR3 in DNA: TGTGCCATCAGGTTAGGGGGCATGAACAATGAAGCTTTCTTC. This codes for CAIRLGGMNNEAFF.

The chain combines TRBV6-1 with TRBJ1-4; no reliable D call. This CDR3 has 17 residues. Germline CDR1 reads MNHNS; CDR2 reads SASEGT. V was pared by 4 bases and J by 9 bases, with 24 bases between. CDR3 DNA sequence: TGTGCCAGCAGTGTGGAAGCCTGGTCGCGCCTCCCGCAAAAACTGTTTTTT. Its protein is CASSVEAWSRLPQKLFF.

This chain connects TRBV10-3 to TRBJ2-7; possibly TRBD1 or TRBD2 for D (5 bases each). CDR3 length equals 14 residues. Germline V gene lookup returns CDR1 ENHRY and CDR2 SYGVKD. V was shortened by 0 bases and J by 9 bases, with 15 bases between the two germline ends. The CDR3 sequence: CAISESREGHAQYF. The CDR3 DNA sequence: TGTGCCATCAGTGAGTCAAGAGAGGGGCATGCGCAGTACTTC.

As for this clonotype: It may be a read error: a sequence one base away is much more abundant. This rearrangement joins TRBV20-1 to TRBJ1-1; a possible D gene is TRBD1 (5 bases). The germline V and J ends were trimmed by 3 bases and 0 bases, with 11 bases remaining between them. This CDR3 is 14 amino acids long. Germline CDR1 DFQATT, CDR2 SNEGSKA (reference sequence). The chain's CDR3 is CSARGENLNTEAFF. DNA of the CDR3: TGCAGTGCTAGGGGGGAAAACCTGAACACTGAAGCTTTCTTT.

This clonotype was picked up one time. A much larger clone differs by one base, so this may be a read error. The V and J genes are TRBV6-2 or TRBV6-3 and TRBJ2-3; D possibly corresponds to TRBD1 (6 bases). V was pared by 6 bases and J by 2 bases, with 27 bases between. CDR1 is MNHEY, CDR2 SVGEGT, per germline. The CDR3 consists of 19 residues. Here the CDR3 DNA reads TGTGCCAGCAGAATCTTCGGACACCACCCCCAGGGGCCCACAGATACGCAGTATTTT. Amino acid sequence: CASRIFGHHPQGPTDTQYF.

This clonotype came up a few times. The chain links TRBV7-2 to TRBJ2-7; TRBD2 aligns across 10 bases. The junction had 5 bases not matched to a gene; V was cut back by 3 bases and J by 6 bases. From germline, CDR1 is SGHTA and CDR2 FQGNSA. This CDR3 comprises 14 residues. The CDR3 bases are TGTGCCAGCAGCTTCCTAGCGGGAGTAGGCGAGCAGTACTTC. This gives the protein CASSFLAGVGEQYF. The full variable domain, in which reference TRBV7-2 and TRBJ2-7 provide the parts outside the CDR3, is GAGVSQSPSNKVTEKGKDVELRCDPISGHTALYWYRQSLGQGLEFLIYFQGNSAPDKSGLPSDRFSAERTGGSVSTLTIQRTQQEDSAVYLCASSFLAGVGEQYFGPGTRLTVT.

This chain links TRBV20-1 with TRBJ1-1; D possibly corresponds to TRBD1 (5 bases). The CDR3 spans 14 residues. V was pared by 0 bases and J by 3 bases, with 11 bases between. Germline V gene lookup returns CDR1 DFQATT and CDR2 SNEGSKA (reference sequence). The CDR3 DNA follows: TGCAGTGCTAGAGATGAGGGGAAGGACACTGAAGCTTTCTTT. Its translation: CSARDEGKDTEAFF.

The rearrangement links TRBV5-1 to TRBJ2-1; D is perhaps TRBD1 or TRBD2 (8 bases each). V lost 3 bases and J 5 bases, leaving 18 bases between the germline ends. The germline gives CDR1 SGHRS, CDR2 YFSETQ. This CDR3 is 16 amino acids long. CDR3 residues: CASSSGGTGEHNEQFF. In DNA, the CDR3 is TGCGCCAGCAGCTCGGGAGGGACAGGAGAACACAATGAGCAGTTCTTC. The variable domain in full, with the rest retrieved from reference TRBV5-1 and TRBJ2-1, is KAGVTQTPRYLIKTRGQQVTLSCSPISGHRSVSWYQQTPGQGLQFLFEYFSETQRNKGNFPGRFSGRQFSNSRSEMNVSTLELGDSALYLCASSSGGTGEHNEQFFGPGTRLTVL.

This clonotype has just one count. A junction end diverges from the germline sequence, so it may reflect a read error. This chain's CDR3 is CSARDRTLGYSDQPQHF. As DNA, the CDR3 is TGCAGTGCTAGAGATCGAACGCTGGGGTATAGCGATCAGCCCCAGCATTTT. The chain carries TRBV20-1 and TRBJ1-5, with unresolved D. The CDR3 contains 17 residues. The germline gives CDR1 DFQATT, CDR2 SNEGSKA (reference sequence).

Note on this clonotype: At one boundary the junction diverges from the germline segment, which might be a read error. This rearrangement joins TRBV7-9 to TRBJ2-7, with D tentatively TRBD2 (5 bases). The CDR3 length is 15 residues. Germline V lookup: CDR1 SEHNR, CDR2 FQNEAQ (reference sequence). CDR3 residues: CASSLGGGSPYERYF. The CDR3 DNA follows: TGTGCCAGCAGCTTGGGTGGAGGAAGCCCCTACGAGCGGTACTTC.

DNA of the CDR3: TGTGCCAGCAGCCAAGATCGGCTACAAGGTCCGTTCTTC. This translates into CASSQDRLQGPFF. This rearrangement joins TRBV3-1 to TRBJ2-1; no definite D call. CDR1 LGHDT and CDR2 YNNKEL come from the germline V gene (reference sequence). CDR3 length: 13 residues. The V end lost 0 bases, the J end lost 15 bases, and 15 bases lay between the germline ends.

This chain's CDR3 is CAGWGLAGGRSSYEQYF. Written as DNA, the CDR3 is TGTGCCGGGTGGGGACTAGCGGGAGGTCGAAGCTCCTACGAGCAGTACTTC. This chain joins TRBV6-1 and TRBJ2-7, with 15 positions matching TRBD2. This CDR3 is 17 amino acids long. Germline V gene lookup returns CDR1 MNHNS and CDR2 SASEGT. The V gene end was trimmed by 11 bases and the J gene end by 0 bases; junction bases not matched to a gene: 11.

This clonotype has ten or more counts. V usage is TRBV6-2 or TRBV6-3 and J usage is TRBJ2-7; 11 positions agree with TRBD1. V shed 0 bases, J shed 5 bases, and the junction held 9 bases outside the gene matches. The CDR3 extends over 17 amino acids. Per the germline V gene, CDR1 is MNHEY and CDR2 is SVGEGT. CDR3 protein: CASSYSIIGQGAHEQYF. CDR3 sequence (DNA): TGTGCCAGCAGTTACTCGATCATCGGACAGGGGGCTCACGAGCAGTACTTC.

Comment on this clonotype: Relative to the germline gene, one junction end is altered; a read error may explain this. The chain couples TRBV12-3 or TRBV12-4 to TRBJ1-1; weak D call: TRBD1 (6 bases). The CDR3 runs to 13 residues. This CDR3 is CASSSKGGTEAYF. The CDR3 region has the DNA TGTGCCAGCAGTTCCAAAGGGGGTACTGAAGCTTACTTT.

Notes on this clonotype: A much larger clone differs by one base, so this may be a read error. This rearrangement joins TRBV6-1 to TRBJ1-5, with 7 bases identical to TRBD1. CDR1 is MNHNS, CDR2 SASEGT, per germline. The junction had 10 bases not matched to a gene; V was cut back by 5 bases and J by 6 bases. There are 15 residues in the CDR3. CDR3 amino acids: CASSTVTGASQPQHF. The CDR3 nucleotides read TGTGCCAGCAGTACCGTTACAGGGGCAAGTCAGCCCCAGCATTTT.